There are a few counts of the clone carrying this TCR beta chain. Antigen specificity is unknown. The CDR3 runs to 15 residues. Unmatched junction bases numbered 14, after V lost 6 bases and J lost 4 bases. The germline V gene encodes CDR1 DFQATT and CDR2 SNEGSKA (reference sequence). TCRdb fed the RT-PCR reads into MiXCR, producing one record per CDR3 protein. The table records 450,000 to 700,000 distinct CDR3 sequences, approximately 15% of them present only once. This specimen belongs to a study of response to subunit inactivated influenza vaccine. Study-level results: The authors suggested that few new T cells are recruited per seasonal influenza vaccination.

The sequencing here drew on PBMCs from blood, taken less than 13 days after vaccination. This TCR came from a man over 45 who received an inactivated influenza vaccine. The V call is TRBV20-1, the J call TRBJ2-7; 8 bases line up with TRBD2. The CDR3 reads CSAQPRGRTGYEQYF. For the CDR3, the DNA is TGCAGTGCCCAGCCCCGCGGGAGGACGGGTTACGAGCAGTACTTC.